The following is a TCR beta chain sequence with its context. The data are from a study of CD8+ T cells in alopecia areata. Treatment reported: oral pan-JAK inhibitor, 5-10 mg twice daily. The CDR3 has 15 amino acids. CDR1 is SGHVS, CDR2 FNYEAQ, per germline. Trimming removed 1 base at V and 4 bases at J, with 11 bases between. It was cDNA, reverse transcribed from extracted RNA, that served as the sequencing template. The protocol was immunoSEQ multiplex PCR, while the TCRdb copy is restricted to in-frame clones and leaves out a portion. This repertoire shows fewer than 100,000 clones, 60% to 65% found once; its top ten account for roughly 16%.

The V gene is TRBV7-6, the J gene TRBJ1-5; D not certain. The sequence derives from a human donor with alopecia areata. Specimen: CD8+ T cells sorted from blood, collected at week 4, from a patient treated with tofacitinib. The chain's CDR3 is CASSLDRGANQPQHF. In DNA form, the CDR3 reads TGTGCCAGCAGCTTAGATCGGGGTGCAAATCAGCCCCAGCATTTT.